Sequencing of this T cell receptor (beta chain) was carried out in a study of blood T cell repertoires in COVID-19. Study background: COVID-19 samples, acute and convalescent, were from the United States, Italy and Spain. In each case, the material was cDNA or gDNA derived from T cells, B-cell-depleted T cells, or PBMCs.

The germline gives CDR1 SGHAT, CDR2 FQNNGV. The ends were cut back, 6 bases at V and 4 bases at J, with 15 bases in the middle. The CDR3 contains 14 residues. Recruited during active infection, patients (from Seattle) were subsequently followed longitudinally. In the original processing: How many nucleated cells were present was estimated from reference gene primer amplification. Assay used: immunoSEQ multiplex PCR; TCRdb lists only in-frame clones, some missing. From that table come the V and J calls and clone size; the DNA was used to work out D and trimming. Counted here are roughly 220,000 clones, approximately 80% occurring once; the ten biggest clones make up 7.5%.

This TCR was sampled from a woman aged 80 or over with COVID-19, enrolled during active disease. Sequenced material: peripheral blood. J is TRBJ1-1 and V is TRBV11-2, with TRBD1 as a possible D gene (6 bases). The CDR3 DNA is TGTGCCAGCAGACTAATTCCAGGGGTCACTGAAGCTTTCTTT. Protein: CASRLIPGVTEAFF.